A selection of T cell receptor beta chains follows, all from one sample in a study of shared clonotypes between healthy human individuals. Measured with immunoSEQ multiplex PCR; TCRdb has only the in-frame clones, and not every one. The sample lists about 1 million clones; about 77% were seen once. Sequences were obtained from memory CD4+ T cells sorted from blood. The receptors were gathered from a man aged 18 to 30 in good health. The CDR3 runs from the conserved cysteine through the conserved F or W. D genes are given only for firm matches. Size tells how often a clone was seen (once, few, many) or the class of an expanded clone, and some rows leave it out.

J: TRBJ1-4
V: TRBV2
size: .
D: TRBD1
CDR3: CASSRDRGQEKLFF
DNA: TGTGCCAGCAGCCGGGACAGGGGGCAAGAAAAACTGTTTTTT

J: TRBJ2-2
V: TRBV6-6
size: .
D: .
CDR3: CASSFREFGTGELFF
DNA: TGTGCCAGCAGTTTCCGGGAGTTCGGCACCGGGGAGCTGTTTTTT

J: TRBJ2-5
V: TRBV7-9
size: .
D: TRBD2
CDR3: CASSSARWEGRETQYF
DNA: TGTGCCAGCAGCTCGGCGCGGTGGGAGGGGCGAGAGACCCAGTACTTC

J: TRBJ1-4
V: TRBV2
size: once
D: .
CDR3: CASSLTGTGSEKLFF
DNA: TGTGCCAGCAGTCTAACCGGGACTGGGAGTGAAAAACTGTTTTTT

J: TRBJ2-3
V: TRBV19
size: .
D: TRBD1
CDR3: CASSMDRSTDTQYF
DNA: TGTGCCAGTAGTATGGACAGGAGCACAGATACGCAGTATTTT

J: TRBJ2-2
V: TRBV5-1
size: .
D: .
CDR3: CASSLVTGVPNTGGLFF
DNA: TGCGCCAGCAGCTTGGTTACAGGGGTTCCGAACACCGGGGGGCTGTTTTTT

J: TRBJ2-7
V: TRBV19
size: once
D: .
CDR3: CASSIGLQLVDEQYF
DNA: TGTGCCAGTAGTATAGGACTGCAGCTGGTGGACGAGCAGTACTTC

J: TRBJ2-3
V: TRBV2
size: .
D: TRBD2
CDR3: CASSGWAGGPTDTQYF
DNA: TGTGCCAGCTCCGGGTGGGCGGGGGGCCCCACAGATACGCAGTATTTT

J: TRBJ1-3
V: TRBV5-4
size: .
D: .
CDR3: CASSSPENSGNTIYF
DNA: TGTGCCAGCAGCTCCCCAGAAAACTCTGGAAACACCATATATTTT

J: TRBJ2-1
V: TRBV2
size: .
D: TRBD1
CDR3: CASSEAGTGHNEQFF
DNA: TGTGCCAGCAGTGAGGCCGGGACAGGGCACAATGAGCAGTTCTTC

J: TRBJ1-5
V: TRBV5-6
size: many
D: TRBD1
CDR3: CASSSWVKQGNQPQHF
DNA: TGTGCCAGCAGTTCCTGGGTAAAACAGGGGAATCAGCCCCAGCATTTT

J: TRBJ2-2
V: TRBV11-1
size: .
D: .
CDR3: CASSLEGSGNTGELFF
DNA: TGTGCCAGCAGCTTAGAAGGATCGGGGAACACCGGGGAGCTGTTTTTT

J: TRBJ2-1
V: TRBV5-4
size: .
D: .
CDR3: CASSLTGIAHNEQFF
DNA: TGTGCCAGCAGCTTGACAGGGATCGCGCACAATGAGCAGTTCTTC

J: TRBJ1-1
V: TRBV6-5
size: .
D: .
CDR3: CASSYSGAKNTEAFF
DNA: TGTGCCAGCAGTTATTCGGGGGCTAAGAACACTGAAGCTTTCTTT

J: TRBJ1-1
V: TRBV11-2
size: .
D: .
CDR3: CASSLDRASPRAEAFF
DNA: TGTGCCAGCAGCTTAGATAGGGCCTCGCCCCGGGCTGAAGCTTTCTTT

J: TRBJ1-1
V: TRBV27
size: once
D: .
CDR3: CASSLSGGLNTEAFF
DNA: TGTGCCAGCAGTTTATCAGGAGGGCTGAACACTGAAGCTTTCTTT

J: TRBJ2-2
V: TRBV19
size: few
D: .
CDR3: CASSGDRTGELFF
DNA: TGTGCCAGTAGTGGGGATCGCACCGGGGAGCTGTTTTTT

J: TRBJ2-5
V: TRBV14
size: .
D: .
CDR3: CASSRQETQYF
DNA: TGTGCCAGCAGCCGCCAAGAGACCCAGTACTTC

J: TRBJ2-3
V: TRBV29-1
size: few
D: TRBD2
CDR3: CSVEGGGIRTDTQYF
DNA: TGCAGCGTTGAAGGGGGGGGGATCCGGACAGATACGCAGTATTTT

J: TRBJ2-4
V: TRBV28
size: .
D: TRBD2
CDR3: CASSRGVGNIQYF
DNA: TGTGCCAGCAGTCGGGGGGTAGGCAACATTCAGTACTTC

J: TRBJ2-7
V: TRBV4-3
size: .
D: TRBD1
CDR3: CASSRGTGLYEQYF
DNA: TGCGCCAGCAGCCGCGGGACAGGGCTCTACGAGCAGTACTTC

J: TRBJ2-7
V: TRBV9
size: .
D: .
CDR3: CASSSRDGAYEQYF
DNA: TGTGCCAGCAGCAGCCGGGACGGCGCCTACGAGCAGTACTTC

J: TRBJ2-5
V: TRBV4-1
size: .
D: TRBD1
CDR3: CASSLRGQGTQETQYF
DNA: TGCGCCAGCAGCCTCCGGGGACAGGGGACACAAGAGACCCAGTACTTC

J: TRBJ2-7
V: TRBV6-5
size: .
D: TRBD1
CDR3: CASSRTGLSYEQYF
DNA: TGTGCCAGCAGTAGGACAGGGCTCTCCTACGAGCAGTACTTC

J: TRBJ1-2
V: TRBV23-1
size: .
D: .
CDR3: CALRDPPGANYGYTF
DNA: TGCGCACTCCGAGACCCGCCGGGAGCTAACTATGGCTACACCTTC

J: TRBJ1-6
V: TRBV30
size: .
D: .
CDR3: CAWSGLGSYNSPLHF
DNA: TGTGCCTGGAGTGGTCTGGGGTCCTATAATTCACCCCTCCACTTT

J: TRBJ2-5
V: TRBV10-3
size: .
D: TRBD2
CDR3: CAISPGGGETQYF
DNA: TGTGCCATCAGTCCTGGGGGGGGTGAGACCCAGTACTTC

J: TRBJ2-5
V: TRBV5-4
size: .
D: .
CDR3: CASSFVDRETQYF
DNA: TGTGCCAGCAGCTTTGTAGACCGGGAGACCCAGTACTTC

J: TRBJ2-4
V: TRBV29-1
size: .
D: .
CDR3: CSVAATEKNIQYF
DNA: TGCAGCGTTGCTGCGACGGAAAAAAACATTCAGTACTTC

J: TRBJ2-5
V: TRBV5-5
size: .
D: TRBD1
CDR3: CASSLDAGGIETQYF
DNA: TGTGCCAGCAGCTTGGATGCAGGGGGAATCGAGACCCAGTACTTC

J: TRBJ2-2
V: TRBV29-1
size: .
D: .
CDR3: CSVGSGTTNTGELFF
DNA: TGCAGCGTTGGTTCTGGGACGACAAACACCGGGGAGCTGTTTTTT

J: TRBJ2-1
V: TRBV2
size: .
D: TRBD2
CDR3: CASSELAGGVVYNEQFF
DNA: TGTGCCAGCAGTGAATTAGCGGGGGGGGTAGTATACAATGAGCAGTTCTTC

J: TRBJ2-7
V: TRBV5-1
size: .
D: .
CDR3: CASSSDRHSYEQYF
DNA: TGCGCCAGCAGCTCGGACAGACACTCCTACGAGCAGTACTTC

J: TRBJ1-2
V: TRBV6-6
size: few
D: .
CDR3: CASSSTDYGYTF
DNA: TGTGCCAGCAGTTCTACTGACTATGGCTACACCTTC

J: TRBJ1-2
V: TRBV5-1
size: many
D: .
CDR3: CASSTATATGYTF
DNA: TGCGCCAGCAGCACCGCGACAGCCACCGGCTACACCTTC

J: TRBJ1-4
V: TRBV6-5
size: .
D: TRBD1
CDR3: CASSRDRAWEKLFF
DNA: TGTGCCAGCAGTCGCGACAGGGCATGGGAAAAACTGTTTTTT

J: TRBJ2-7
V: TRBV7-2
size: .
D: TRBD1
CDR3: CASSWNRGNEQYF
DNA: TGTGCCAGCAGCTGGAACAGGGGCAACGAGCAGTACTTC

J: TRBJ2-7
V: TRBV2
size: .
D: TRBD2
CDR3: CASSRSGRYEQYF
DNA: TGTGCCAGCAGTCGTAGCGGGAGGTACGAGCAGTACTTC

J: TRBJ2-1
V: TRBV18
size: .
D: .
CDR3: CASSPYMLNEQFF
DNA: TGTGCCAGCTCACCCTACATGCTCAATGAGCAGTTCTTC

J: TRBJ2-3
V: TRBV7-2
size: .
D: TRBD2
CDR3: CASSLALAGASDTQYF
DNA: TGTGCCAGCAGCTTAGCGCTAGCGGGAGCTTCAGATACGCAGTATTTT

J: TRBJ2-3
V: TRBV18
size: .
D: TRBD2
CDR3: CASSPGLGITDTQYF
DNA: TGTGCCAGCTCACCGGGACTAGGAATCACAGATACGCAGTATTTT

J: TRBJ1-4
V: TRBV5-5
size: .
D: .
CDR3: CASSFQGNEKLFF
DNA: TGTGCCAGCAGCTTCCAAGGGAATGAAAAACTGTTTTTT

J: TRBJ2-1
V: TRBV27
size: .
D: TRBD2
CDR3: CASSLLGLAVTYNEQFF
DNA: TGTGCCAGCAGTTTGCTTGGGCTAGCGGTAACCTACAATGAGCAGTTCTTC

J: TRBJ1-6
V: TRBV6-1
size: .
D: TRBD1
CDR3: CASSDRTGRGSYNSPLHF
DNA: TGTGCCAGCAGTGACCGGACAGGGAGGGGCTCCTATAATTCACCCCTCCACTTT

J: TRBJ2-1
V: TRBV10-2
size: .
D: .
CDR3: CASSDFQYNEQFF
DNA: TGCGCCAGCAGTGATTTTCAGTACAATGAGCAGTTCTTC

J: TRBJ1-4
V: TRBV9
size: .
D: .
CDR3: CASTRAPNEKLFF
DNA: TGTGCCAGCACCCGGGCGCCGAATGAAAAACTGTTTTTT

J: TRBJ2-2
V: TRBV7-9
size: .
D: TRBD1
CDR3: CASSPGQGAPTGELFF
DNA: TGTGCCAGCAGCCCGGGACAGGGGGCCCCCACCGGGGAGCTGTTTTTT

J: TRBJ1-6
V: TRBV4-1
size: few
D: .
CDR3: CASSPPSGLDGNSPLHF
DNA: TGCGCCAGCAGCCCTCCCTCCGGGCTGGATGGGAATTCACCCCTCCACTTT

J: TRBJ1-4
V: TRBV6-1
size: .
D: .
CDR3: CASSVLVTAATNEKLFF
DNA: TGTGCCAGCAGTGTACTGGTGACAGCAGCAACTAATGAAAAACTGTTTTTT

J: TRBJ2-1
V: TRBV5-4
size: .
D: .
CDR3: CASSLQDNEQFF
DNA: TGTGCCAGCAGCTTGCAGGACAATGAGCAGTTCTTC